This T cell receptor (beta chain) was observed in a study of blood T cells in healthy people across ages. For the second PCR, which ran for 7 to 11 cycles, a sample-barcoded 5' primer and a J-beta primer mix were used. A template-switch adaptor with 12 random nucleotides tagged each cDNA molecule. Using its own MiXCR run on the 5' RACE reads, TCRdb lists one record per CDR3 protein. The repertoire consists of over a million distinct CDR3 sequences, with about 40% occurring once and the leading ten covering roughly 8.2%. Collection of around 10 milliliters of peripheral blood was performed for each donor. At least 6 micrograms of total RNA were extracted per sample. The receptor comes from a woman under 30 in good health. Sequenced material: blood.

In DNA form, the CDR3 reads TGTGCCAGCATCGGGGGACAGACCAAAAACATTCAGTACTTC. Residues: CASIGGQTKNIQYF. The chain has TRBV2 and TRBJ2-4; tentatively, D is TRBD1 (7 bases). Germline lookup yields CDR1 SNHLY and CDR2 FYNNEI. Deletions cut 7 bases from V and 2 bases from J, with 12 bases between. CDR3 length equals 14 residues.